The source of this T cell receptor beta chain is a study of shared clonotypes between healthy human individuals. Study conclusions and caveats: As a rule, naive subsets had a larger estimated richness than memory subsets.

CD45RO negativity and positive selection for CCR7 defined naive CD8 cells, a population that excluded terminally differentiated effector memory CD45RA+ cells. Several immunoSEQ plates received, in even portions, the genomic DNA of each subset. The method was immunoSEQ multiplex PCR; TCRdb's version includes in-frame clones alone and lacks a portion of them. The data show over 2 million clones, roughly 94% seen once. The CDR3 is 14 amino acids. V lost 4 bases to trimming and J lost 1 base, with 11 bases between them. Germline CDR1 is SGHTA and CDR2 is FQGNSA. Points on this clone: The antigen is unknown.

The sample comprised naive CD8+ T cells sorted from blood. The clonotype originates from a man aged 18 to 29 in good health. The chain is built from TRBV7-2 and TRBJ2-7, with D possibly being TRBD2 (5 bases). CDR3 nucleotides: TGTGCCAGCAGCTATCACGGGGATTCCTACGAGCAGTACTTC. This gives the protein CASSYHGDSYEQYF.